This entry concerns a single T cell receptor (beta chain). No cognate antigen has been identified for it. No quality values exist for individual bases; no much larger clone is one base distant. The entry originates in a study of technical replicates of blood from several donors (TCRdb year 2017). Libraries were prepared through the immunoSEQ multiplex PCR assay. TCRdb took over this immuneACCESS table, retaining in-frame rearrangements with V and J assigned. Such tables are incomplete; in checked studies, under half of the missing clones stem from an unresolved V gene, and the remainder is unexplained. This sample comprises 55,000 to 85,000 clones, around 97% of them detected only once. The ten top clones hold approximately 0.2% of the sample. V lost 4 bases and J lost 14 bases; the stretch between them is 17 bases long. From its cysteine to its phenylalanine, the CDR3 spans 12 amino acids. The read is trimmed to its CDR3 DNA, 36 bases read in frame from base 1. CDR1 and CDR2, looked up from the germline V gene, are SNHLY and FYNNEI.

The sample was T cells isolated from PBMCs. This clonotype originated in a human donor in good health. The sequence is built from TRBV2 and TRBJ1-2; no D segment can be confidently identified. The bases read TGTGCCAGCAGTGGGGTTGGGCAGGTCGATACCTTC. Its protein product is CASSGVGQVDTF.